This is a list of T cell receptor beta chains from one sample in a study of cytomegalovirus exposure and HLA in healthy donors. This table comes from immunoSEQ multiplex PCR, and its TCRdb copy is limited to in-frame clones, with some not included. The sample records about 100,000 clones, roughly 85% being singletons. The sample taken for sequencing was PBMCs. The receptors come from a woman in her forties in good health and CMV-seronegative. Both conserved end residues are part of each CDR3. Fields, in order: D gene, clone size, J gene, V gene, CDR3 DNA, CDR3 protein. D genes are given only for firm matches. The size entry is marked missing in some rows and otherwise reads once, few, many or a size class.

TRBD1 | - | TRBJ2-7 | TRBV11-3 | TGTGCCAGCAGTGCGGGACAGGGCGAGCAGTACTTC | CASSAGQGEQYF
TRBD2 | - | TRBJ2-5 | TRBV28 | TGTGCCAGCAGGTCAGGACTAGCGGAGACCCAAGAGACCCAGTACTTC | CASRSGLAETQETQYF
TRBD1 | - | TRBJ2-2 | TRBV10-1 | TGCGCCAGCAGTGGACTGAAGGGACAGGGGGTAACCGGGGAGCTGTTTTTT | CASSGLKGQGVTGELFF
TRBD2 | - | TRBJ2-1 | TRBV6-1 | TGTGCCAGCAGTGCCACTAGCGGGGGGGCCGGGTGGGATGAGCAGTTCTTC | CASSATSGGAGWDEQFF
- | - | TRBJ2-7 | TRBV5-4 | TGTGCCAGCGCCCGGGAGAGAGGGCTGGGGGAGCAGTACTTC | CASARERGLGEQYF
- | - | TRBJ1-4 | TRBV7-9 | TGTGCCAGCAGACATACAGGGTCTCTTAATGAAAAACTGTTTTTT | CASRHTGSLNEKLFF
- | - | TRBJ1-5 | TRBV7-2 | TGTGCCAGCAGCTTAAGAACAGAGAGAAGCAATCAGCCCCAGCATTTT | CASSLRTERSNQPQHF
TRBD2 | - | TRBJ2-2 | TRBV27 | TGTGCCAGCAGTTTATGGGCGGGGGGGCCCGGGGAGCTGTTTTTT | CASSLWAGGPGELFF
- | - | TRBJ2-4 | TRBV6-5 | TGTGCCAGCAAACGAGAAGTAGCCAAAAACATTCAGTACTTC | CASKREVAKNIQYF
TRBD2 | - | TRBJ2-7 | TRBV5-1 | TGCGCCAGCACCCCGGGACTAGCGGGAGACGAGCAGTACTTC | CASTPGLAGDEQYF
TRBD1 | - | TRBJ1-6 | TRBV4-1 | TGCGCCAGCAGCCAAGGACGGGACAGGGGTAATTCATCCCTCCACTTT | CASSQGRDRGNSSLHF
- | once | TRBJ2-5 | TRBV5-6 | TGTGCCAGCAGCTTGGATCCTTCGGGGGAGACCCAGTACTTC | CASSLDPSGETQYF
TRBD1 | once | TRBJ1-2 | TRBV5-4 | TGTGCCAGCAGCCCCGGACAGGGGAACTATGGCTACACCTTC | CASSPGQGNYGYTF
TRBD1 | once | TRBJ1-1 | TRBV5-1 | TGCGCCAGCAGCTGGGCGACAGGGGAGACGGCTGAAGCTTTCTTT | CASSWATGETAEAFF
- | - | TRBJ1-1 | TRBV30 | TGTGCCTGGAGTGTTATGCGCGAAGCTTTCTTT | CAWSVMREAFF
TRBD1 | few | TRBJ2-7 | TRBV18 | TGTGCCAGCTCACCAAGGGGGCAGGGCGACGAGCAGTACTTC | CASSPRGQGDEQYF
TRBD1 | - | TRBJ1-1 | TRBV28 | TGTGCCAGCAGCGACCCGGACAGGGGCGCGGGGCCTGAAGCTTTCTTT | CASSDPDRGAGPEAFF
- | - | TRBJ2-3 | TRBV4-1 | TGCGCCAGCAGCCATCCGTTCAAGGGGCGCACAGATACGCAGTATTTT | CASSHPFKGRTDTQYF
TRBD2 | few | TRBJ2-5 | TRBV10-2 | TGCGCCAGCAGTGAGGGGGCGGGAGGGGCACTCACCAAAGAGACCCAGTACTTC | CASSEGAGGALTKETQYF
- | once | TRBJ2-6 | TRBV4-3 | TGCGCCAGCAGCCGGGGGGATGGGGCCAACGTCCTGACTTTC | CASSRGDGANVLTF
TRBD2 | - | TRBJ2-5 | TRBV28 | TGTGCCAGCAGTTCGCAAGGCGGGGGACAAGAGACCCAGTACTTC | CASSSQGGGQETQYF
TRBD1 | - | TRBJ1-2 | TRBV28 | TGTGCCAGCAGTTACCGGGACAGGGCATATGGCTACACCTTC | CASSYRDRAYGYTF
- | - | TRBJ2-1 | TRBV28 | TGTGCCAGCAGTTCCCGAGGGATCTCCTACAATGAGCAGTTCTTC | CASSSRGISYNEQFF
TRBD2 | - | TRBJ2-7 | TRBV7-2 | TGTGCCAGCAGCTTATTGGGACTAGGAGACGAGCAGTACTTC | CASSLLGLGDEQYF
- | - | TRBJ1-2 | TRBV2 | TGTGCCAGCAGTAGCAGGGCTAACTATGGCTACACCTTC | CASSSRANYGYTF
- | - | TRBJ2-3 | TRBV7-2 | TGTGCCAGCAGCTTAGTCGTTCGTAGTACAGATACGCAGTATTTT | CASSLVVRSTDTQYF
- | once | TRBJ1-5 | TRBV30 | TGTGCCTGGAGTCGCGGGGGGGATCAGCCCCAGCATTTT | CAWSRGGDQPQHF
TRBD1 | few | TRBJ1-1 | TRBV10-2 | TGCGCCAGCAGTGAGTCGGGGGCCAGGGGGCGCCTGAACACTGAAGCTTTCTTT | CASSESGARGRLNTEAFF
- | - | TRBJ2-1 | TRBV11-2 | TGTGCCAGCAGCTTAGATTTGGTCAGTGATGAGCAGTTCTTC | CASSLDLVSDEQFF